These 5 T cell receptor beta chains originate from one sample sequenced in a study of blood T cell repertoires in COVID-19. Generated by immunoSEQ multiplex PCR, the TCRdb table keeps only in-frame clones and is missing some. The sample lists more than 400,000 clones, about 85% seen once, with roughly 0.7% in the top ten. Material: PBMCs or T cells enriched from blood (not recorded which). These receptors were collected from a woman between 18 and 29 years old who had recovered from COVID-19.

This clone occurred a few times. The CDR3 is CASSPRTGTGANVLTF. The CDR3 region has the DNA TGCGCCAGCAGCCCGCGGACGGGAACTGGGGCCAACGTCCTGACTTTC. V usage is TRBV5-1 and J usage is TRBJ2-6; a weak D match, TRBD2 (5 bases). The germline gives CDR1 SGHRS, CDR2 YFSETQ. The CDR3 has 16 amino acids. V lost 4 bases and J lost 2, with 13 bases in between.

This clone was picked up one time. The J gene is TRBJ2-7, the V gene TRBV19; the D gene is possibly TRBD2 (6 bases). The germline V and J ends were trimmed by 6 bases and 1 base, with 22 bases remaining between them. This CDR3 has 17 residues. Per the germline V gene, CDR1 is LNHDA and CDR2 is SQIVND (reference sequence). In DNA form, the CDR3 reads TGTGCCAGTAGCCTGCTCTACACGGGGCGGGGATCCTACGAGCAGTACTTC. This encodes CASSLLYTGRGSYEQYF.

The chain carries TRBV2 and TRBJ2-7, with TRBD1 identical over 10 bases. Per the germline V gene, CDR1 is SNHLY and CDR2 is FYNNEI. The CDR3 spans 14 residues. V shed 7 bases, J shed 6 bases, and the junction held 9 bases outside the gene matches. CDR3: CASISLGTGVEQYF. CDR3 nucleotide sequence: TGTGCCAGCATATCCCTGGGGACAGGGGTCGAGCAGTACTTC.

The V gene is TRBV5-1, the J gene TRBJ2-5; 10 bases line up with TRBD2. Trimming took 10 bases from V and 5 from J; bases not matched to a gene: 11. The CDR3 length is 14 residues. Germline lookup yields CDR1 SGHRS and CDR2 YFSETQ. The CDR3 protein is CAGRRTSGAETQYF. CDR3 DNA sequence: TGCGCCGGCCGGCGAACTAGCGGGGCGGAGACCCAGTACTTC.

V usage is TRBV5-1 and J usage is TRBJ1-1; no definite D call. Trimming stripped 2 bases from V and 3 bases from J, with 14 bases between. The CDR3 runs 15 residues. Germline V gene sequence: CDR1 SGHRS, CDR2 YFSETQ. The CDR3: CASSLRGTGYTEAFF. The CDR3 DNA reads TGCGCCAGCAGCTTACGGGGAACGGGGTACACTGAAGCTTTCTTT. Together with reference TRBV5-1 and TRBJ1-1, the CDR3 gives the full variable domain: KAGVTQTPRYLIKTRGQQVTLSCSPISGHRSVSWYQQTPGQGLQFLFEYFSETQRNKGNFPGRFSGRQFSNSRSEMNVSTLELGDSALYLCASSLRGTGYTEAFFGQGTRLTVV.